A single sample is the source of the 24 T cell receptor beta chains below, sequenced in a study of T cells in Graves' hyperthyroidism and ophthalmopathy. Template material for amplifying TCR beta CDR3 regions consisted of RNA transcripts. First-round RT-PCR with HTBI primers amplified the TCR CDR3 region. TCRdb redid the calling of the multiplex PCR reads with MiXCR, one entry per CDR3 protein. The repertoire holds some 500,000 distinct CDR3 sequences, with 24% as singletons. The sample consisted of blood. Receptor source: a woman between 25 and 40 years old with Graves' ophthalmopathy.

This clonotype was observed at least ten times. The J gene is TRBJ1-1, the V gene TRBV29-1; 7 bases agree with TRBD1. Germline V gene lookup returns CDR1 SQVTM and CDR2 ANQGSEA. V gave up 3 bases and J gave up 4 bases; unmatched junction bases: 5. This CDR3 has 13 amino acids. CDR3 region: CSVDRGGGTEAFF. In DNA, the CDR3 is TGCAGCGTTGACAGGGGGGGAGGCACTGAAGCTTTCTTT. The full variable domain, in which reference TRBV29-1 and TRBJ1-1 provide the parts outside the CDR3, is SAVISQKPSRDICQRGTSLTIQCQVDSQVTMMFWYRQQPGQSLTLIATANQGSEATYESGFVIDKFPISRPNLTFSTLTVSNMSPEDSSIYLCSVDRGGGTEAFFGQGTRLTVV.

The sample holds many counts of this clonotype. The rearrangement joins TRBV20-1 to TRBJ2-2; weak D call: TRBD1 (6 bases). CDR1 and CDR2 (germline): DFQATT, SNEGSKA (reference sequence). With 6 bases removed from V and 3 bases from J, the gap between germline ends came to 20 bases. This CDR3 region has 16 residues. The CDR3 DNA reads TGCAGTGCCCATGGGCGTACAGGGCATGACACCGGGGAGCTGTTTTTT. Translating it yields CSAHGRTGHDTGELFF.

This clonotype was seen at least ten times. V gene TRBV12-3 or TRBV12-4 combines with J gene TRBJ2-5, with 11 bases lining up with TRBD2. The CDR3 contains 15 residues. The V and J ends lost 6 bases and 4 bases, in that order; junction bases with no gene match: 7. CDR3 region: CASRVLAGGGETQYF. The CDR3 DNA reads as TGTGCCAGCAGAGTTCTAGCGGGGGGCGGAGAGACCCAGTACTTC.

This clonotype has a handful of counts. The chain uses TRBV12-3 or TRBV12-4 and TRBJ2-5; D perhaps matches TRBD2 (6 bases). CDR3 length: 16 residues. V was trimmed by 3 bases and J by 5 bases, leaving 19 bases between them. CDR3: CASSFWLRGRGETQYF. DNA for the CDR3: TGTGCCAGCAGTTTTTGGCTCCGGGGGAGAGGGGAGACCCAGTACTTC.

This clonotype was counted at least ten times. This rearrangement joins TRBV6-2 or TRBV6-3 to TRBJ2-5, with TRBD1 matching 9 bases. Trimming at V came to 7 bases and at J to 4 bases, leaving 7 bases not matched to a gene. The CDR3 length is 14 residues. Germline CDR1 and CDR2: MNHEY and SVGEGT. CDR3 sequence reads: CASNPGQGLETQYF. The CDR3 DNA reads as TGTGCCAGCAACCCCGGACAGGGGTTAGAGACCCAGTACTTC.

This clonotype was counted many times. The V call is TRBV6-1, the J call TRBJ2-7; weak D call: TRBD1 (6 bases). The CDR3 has 13 residues. Germline V gives CDR1 MNHNS, CDR2 SASEGT. The ends were cut back, 8 bases at V and 5 bases at J, with 16 bases in the middle. For the CDR3, the DNA is TGTGCCAGCGTCGACGAGGGGGTCAACGAGCAGTACTTC. Its translation is CASVDEGVNEQYF.

Ten or more counts support this clonotype. V and J are TRBV29-1 and TRBJ1-2; 9 positions match TRBD1. Germline V gives CDR1 SQVTM, CDR2 ANQGSEA. CDR3 length: 13 amino acids. The V gene end was trimmed by 6 bases and the J gene end by 4 bases; junction bases not matched to a gene: 6. The CDR3 sequence is CSVGVTGGYGYTF. CDR3 nucleotides: TGCAGCGTGGGGGTGACAGGGGGCTATGGCTACACCTTC.

This clonotype appeared a few times. The chain's CDR3 is CASSSTEGTVGTGELFF. As DNA, the CDR3 is TGTGCCAGCAGCTCCACAGAAGGGACAGTTGGCACCGGGGAGCTGTTTTTT. This rearrangement joins TRBV11-1 to TRBJ2-2; TRBD1 agrees at 7 bases. After removal of 4 bases from V and 4 bases from J, the junction contained 12 bases not matched to a gene. This CDR3 contains 17 residues. Germline lookup yields CDR1 SGHAT and CDR2 FQDESV (reference sequence).

In its sample, this clonotype was seen many times. This chain links TRBV19 with TRBJ1-1; D perhaps matches TRBD1 (6 bases). The CDR3 sequence is 17 residues long. Trimming took 4 bases from V and 2 from J, leaving 20 bases between them. Germline CDR1 LNHDA, CDR2 SQIVND (reference sequence). The CDR3 here is CASSTGQTLSPNTEAFF. Written as DNA, the CDR3 is TGTGCCAGTAGTACTGGACAGACACTAAGTCCCAACACTGAAGCTTTCTTT. The whole variable domain, remainder taken from reference TRBV19 and TRBJ1-1, is DGGITQSPKYLFRKEGQNVTLSCEQNLNHDAMYWYRQDPGQGLRLIYYSQIVNDFQKGDIAEGYSVSREKKESFPLTVTSAQKNPTAFYLCASSTGQTLSPNTEAFFGQGTRLTVV.

The chain joins TRBV27 to TRBJ1-1, with D possibly being TRBD1 (5 bases). The CDR3 covers 13 residues. V was clipped by 5 bases and J by 4 bases, with 11 bases between them. CDR1 and CDR2 (germline): MNHEY, SMNVEV (reference sequence). CDR3 DNA: TGTGCCAGCAGTATGGGGCCCAGCACTGAAGCTTTCTTT. Amino acid sequence: CASSMGPSTEAFF.

The CDR3 DNA reads TGTGCCAGCGGGCCTGCGAGGACATATAGCACAGATACGCAGTATTTT. Encoded protein: CASGPARTYSTDTQYF. The rearrangement uses TRBV5-6 and TRBJ2-3; D possibly corresponds to TRBD1 (5 bases). V lost 7 bases and J 0 bases, leaving 18 bases between the germline ends. Germline CDR1 is SGHDT and CDR2 is YYEEEE. The CDR3 totals 16 residues.

This clonotype showed up many times. This sequence joins TRBV6-5 and TRBJ2-6; no firm D call. Germline V gene sequence: CDR1 MNHEY, CDR2 SVGAGI. The CDR3 totals 13 residues. Trimming shortened V by 2 bases and J by 3 bases, and 2 bases separated the two germline ends. CDR3 bases: TGTGCCAGCAGTTACATTGGGGCCAACGTCCTGACTTTC. Translated: CASSYIGANVLTF.

The table lists this clonotype with many counts. The chain recombines TRBV9 with TRBJ2-2; D may be TRBD1 (5 bases). CDR1 and CDR2 (germline): SGDLS, YYNGEE. V was cut by 6 bases and J by 0 bases, with 12 bases left in between. The CDR3 runs 15 residues. The CDR3 protein is CASNQGVTNTGELFF. The CDR3 DNA reads as TGTGCCAGCAACCAGGGCGTAACGAACACCGGGGAGCTGTTTTTT.

The rearrangement links TRBV6-1 to TRBJ1-2; D might be TRBD1 (6 bases). CDR1 and CDR2 from the germline V gene are MNHNS and SASEGT. The length of the CDR3 is 15 residues. V shed 6 bases and J shed 5 bases, with 19 bases lying between them. CDR3 protein: CASRTRQAGRYGYTF. CDR3 bases: TGTGCCAGCAGAACCCGACAGGCCGGGAGGTATGGCTACACCTTC.

This clonotype was counted at least ten times. J is TRBJ2-7 and V is TRBV7-9; perhaps D is TRBD1 or TRBD2 (5 bases each). V lost 2 bases and J lost 3, with 11 bases in between. Per the germline V gene, CDR1 is SEHNR and CDR2 is FQNEAQ (reference sequence). There are 14 residues in the CDR3. This CDR3 is CASSLTWDGYEQYF. Here the CDR3 DNA reads TGTGCCAGCAGCTTAACTTGGGACGGCTACGAGCAGTACTTC.

The gene calls are TRBV20-1 and TRBJ2-5; 7 bases match TRBD2. Losses at the gene ends were 3 bases for V and 2 bases for J; bases not matched to a gene: 6. Per the germline V gene, CDR1 is DFQATT and CDR2 is SNEGSKA (reference sequence). The CDR3 is 14 residues long. The chain's CDR3 is CSASLAVVQETQYF. In DNA form, the CDR3 reads TGCAGTGCTAGCCTAGCGGTGGTGCAAGAGACCCAGTACTTC.

V and J are TRBV10-2 and TRBJ1-1, with a tentative D call TRBD1 (6 bases). Germline CDR1 WSHSY, CDR2 SAAADI. With 0 bases removed from V and 5 bases from J, the gap between germline ends came to 28 bases. The CDR3 totals 20 residues. The CDR3 loop is CASSESTPEQGLDEGTEAFF. The CDR3 coding sequence is TGCGCCAGCAGTGAGTCCACCCCAGAACAGGGTTTGGATGAGGGAACTGAAGCTTTCTTT.

This clonotype occurred many times. The chain uses TRBV11-2 and TRBJ1-1; 7 nucleotides agree with TRBD1. The CDR3 runs to 13 residues. V was clipped by 4 bases and J by 9 bases; unmatched bases: 8. Germline CDR1 is SGHAT and CDR2 is FQNNGV. CDR3 bases: TGTGCCAGCAGCTCCGTTGGGACAGTCAAAGCTTTCTTT. It is translated as CASSSVGTVKAFF.

At least ten counts were recorded for this clonotype. This chain uses TRBV19 with TRBJ2-2; TRBD1 aligns across 8 bases. CDR1 LNHDA and CDR2 SQIVND come from the germline V gene (reference sequence). This CDR3 comprises 16 residues. V was clipped by 9 bases and J by 4 bases; unmatched bases: 13. CDR3: CASRSRRQGRTGELFF. CDR3 DNA sequence: TGTGCCAGCCGTTCCCGCCGACAGGGGCGCACCGGGGAGCTGTTTTTT.

Only a few counts were recorded for this clonotype. The rearrangement links TRBV9 to TRBJ1-6; tentatively, D is TRBD1 (5 bases). V lost 4 bases and J lost 3, with 8 bases in between. The CDR3 length is 14 residues. Germline lookup yields CDR1 SGDLS and CDR2 YYNGEE. The CDR3 loop reads CASSWGSYNSPLHF. As DNA, the CDR3 is TGTGCCAGCAGCTGGGGGAGCTATAATTCACCCCTCCACTTT.

V and J are TRBV10-3 and TRBJ1-2, with 9 bases identical to TRBD1. V lost 6 bases and J lost 8; bases outside the gene matches: 10. CDR3 length equals 14 residues. CDR1 ENHRY and CDR2 SYGVKD come from the germline V gene. The CDR3: CAISGTGTMGGYTF. The CDR3 DNA reads TGTGCCATCAGCGGGACAGGGACAATGGGCGGCTACACCTTC.

This clonotype showed up just a few times. This chain joins TRBV2 and TRBJ1-1; 8 bases are shared with TRBD1. Germline V gene data show CDR1 as SNHLY and CDR2 as FYNNEI. The CDR3 runs 13 residues. J was trimmed by 7 bases and V by 4 bases; bases with no gene match: 5. The CDR3 reads CASSADRALEAFF. Here the CDR3 DNA reads TGTGCCAGCAGTGCGGACAGGGCTCTTGAAGCTTTCTTT.

The chain is built from TRBV5-1 and TRBJ2-7; 10 nucleotides align to TRBD1. Looked up from germline, CDR1 is SGHRS and CDR2 is YFSETQ. Losses at the gene ends were 4 bases for V and 4 bases for J; bases not matched to a gene: 8. CDR3 length equals 15 residues. The CDR3 nucleotides read TGCGCCAGCAGCGATTCGACAGGGGGCTTGTACGAGCAGTACTTC. Translated: CASSDSTGGLYEQYF.

V gene TRBV9 combines with J gene TRBJ2-2; D may match TRBD1 or TRBD2 (5 bases each). Germline CDR1 SGDLS, CDR2 YYNGEE. This CDR3 has 16 residues. V lost 0 bases and J lost 6, with 15 bases in between. For the CDR3, the DNA is TGTGCCAGCAGCGTAGCTACATCCGGGGACCCCGGGGAGCTGTTTTTT. Amino acids: CASSVATSGDPGELFF.